The 10 T cell receptor beta chains below were found in one sample sequenced in a study of T cell clonotyping in hematopoietic cell transplantation. TCRdb's copy holds only in-frame clones and misses some; the assay was immunoSEQ multiplex PCR. This table has about 38,000 clones, approximately 95% appearing once. Stated time point: recipient sample about 28 days before transplant, after cytoreduction. Material: peripheral blood mononuclear cells, obtained before stem cell transplant. The receptor source for this set is a man aged 35 to 55 with chronic myeloid leukemia. Some clones in this sample may be carry-over from other donors' samples.

The V call is TRBV28, the J call TRBJ1-6; D not certain. With 2 bases removed from V and 8 bases from J, the gap between germline ends came to 10 bases. Germline V CDR1 and CDR2: MDHEN, SYDVKM. The CDR3 loop spans 14 amino acids. CDR3 in DNA: TGTGCCAGCAGTTTAGCGGCTAGCCATTCACCCCTCCACTTT. Its translation: CASSLAASHSPLHF.

The chain employs TRBV28 and TRBJ1-3, with D unclear. Germline V lookup: CDR1 MDHEN, CDR2 SYDVKM. V gave up 5 bases and J gave up 0 bases, with 14 bases separating them. The CDR3 is 16 residues long. The CDR3 protein is CASSRPPLRSGNTIYF. The CDR3 DNA follows: TGTGCCAGCAGTAGACCCCCTTTACGCTCTGGAAACACCATATATTTT. Full variable domain (missing parts from reference TRBV28 and TRBJ1-3): DVKVTQSSRYLVKRTGEKVFLECVQDMDHENMFWYRQDPGLGLRLIYFSYDVKMKEKGDIPEGYSVSREKKERFSLILESASTNQTSMYLCASSRPPLRSGNTIYFGEGSWLTVV.

This sequence joins TRBV5-5 and TRBJ2-7; TRBD2 aligns across 8 bases. The CDR3 runs to 15 residues. Germline CDR1 and CDR2: SGHKS and YYEKEE (reference sequence). J was trimmed by 4 bases and V by 6 bases; bases with no gene match: 12. CDR3: CASNVLAGADYEQYF. The CDR3 nucleotides read TGTGCCAGCAACGTCCTAGCGGGCGCCGATTACGAGCAGTACTTC. Together with reference TRBV5-5 and TRBJ2-7, the CDR3 gives the full variable domain: DAGVTQSPTHLIKTRGQQVTLRCSPISGHKSVSWYQQVLGQGPQFIFQYYEKEERGRGNFPDRFSARQFPNYSSELNVNALLLGDSALYLCASNVLAGADYEQYFGPGTRLTVT.

This clone appeared a single time. The V and J genes are TRBV9 and TRBJ2-2, with no clear D. The germline CDR1 and CDR2 sequences are SGDLS and YYNGEE. Trimming pared 0 bases from V and 4 bases from J, leaving 7 bases between. The CDR3 consists of 14 residues. Written as DNA, the CDR3 is TGTGCCAGCAGCGTAGGGGGTGCCACCGGGGAGCTGTTTTTT. It codes for CASSVGGATGELFF. Looking up the rest from reference TRBV9 and TRBJ2-2 gives the full variable domain: DSGVTQTPKHLITATGQRVTLRCSPRSGDLSVYWYQQSLDQGLQFLIQYYNGEERAKGNILERFSAQQFPDLHSELNLSSLELGDSALYFCASSVGGATGELFFGEGSRLTVL.

The V gene is TRBV7-9, the J gene TRBJ1-5; D is uncertain. The CDR3 is 12 residues long. The germline CDR1 and CDR2 sequences are SEHNR and FQNEAQ (reference sequence). V lost 4 bases to trimming and J lost 11 bases, with 12 bases between them. This chain's CDR3 is CASSYLLGSQHF. CDR3 bases: TGTGCCAGCAGCTACCTCCTAGGGTCCCAGCATTTT.

The rearrangement uses TRBV4-1 and TRBJ1-1; 11 bases are a match to TRBD1. The V gene end was trimmed by 5 bases and the J gene end by 2 bases; junction bases not matched to a gene: 4. This CDR3 comprises 15 residues. Germline assignment: CDR1 MGHRA and CDR2 YSYEKL. CDR3 in DNA: TGCGCCAGCAGCTACCGGACAGGGGGCAACACTGAAGCTTTCTTT. This gives the protein CASSYRTGGNTEAFF.

The rearrangement links TRBV7-7 to TRBJ2-3; TRBD1 matches at 7 bases. CDR1 is SSHAT, CDR2 FNYEAQ, per germline (reference sequence). J gave up 2 bases and V 5 bases, and 16 bases lay outside the gene matches. The length of the CDR3 is 18 residues. This chain's CDR3 is CASSLRQGRLGDTDTQYF. The CDR3 bases are TGTGCCAGCAGCCTCCGACAGGGCCGGTTGGGGGACACAGATACGCAGTATTTT.

This chain links TRBV10-1 with TRBJ2-3, with 10 bases fitting TRBD2. In germline, CDR1 is WNHNN, CDR2 SYGVQD (reference sequence). V lost 8 bases and J lost 6; bases outside the gene matches: 26. This CDR3 spans 20 amino acids. CDR3 protein: CASPTHTLAGESVWWDTQYF. The DNA for the CDR3 is TGCGCCAGCCCAACCCACACTCTAGCGGGGGAGTCGGTTTGGTGGGATACGCAGTATTTT.

This chain connects TRBV6-1 to TRBJ2-2; the match to TRBD1 covers 7 bases. This CDR3 contains 15 residues. Germline values: CDR1 MNHNS, CDR2 SASEGT. V shed 5 bases, J shed 4 bases, and the junction held 7 bases outside the gene matches. The CDR3 bases are TGTGCCAGCAGTTTGGACAGGTCGGGCACCGGGGAGCTGTTTTTT. Amino acids: CASSLDRSGTGELFF.

The CDR3 loop is CASSGGLWPQHF. The DNA of the CDR3 is TGTGCCAGCAGCGGGGGCCTATGGCCCCAGCATTTT. This rearrangement joins TRBV7-8 to TRBJ1-5, with D tentatively TRBD1 (6 bases). This CDR3 contains 12 residues. Trimming pared 5 bases from V and 9 bases from J, leaving 11 bases between. Germline-derived CDR1 and CDR2 are SGHVS and FQNEAQ.